A single sample is the source of the 6 T cell receptor beta chains below, sequenced in a study of blood T cells in healthy people across ages. Sample-barcoded 5' priming and a J-beta primer mix drove a second PCR of about 7 to 12 cycles. TCRdb reprocessed the 5' RACE reads via MiXCR and lists one record per CDR3 protein. The sample includes around 1,000,000 distinct CDR3 sequences, around 25% seen only once; the top ten take less than 0.85%. The same data also contributed to another study, on T cells of mothers and their children.

Sequenced: blood. The receptor source for this set is a girl aged 2-10 years in good health.

The chain is built from TRBV4-1 and TRBJ2-7, with 8 bases fitting TRBD1. This CDR3 has 16 amino acids. V gave up 0 bases and J gave up 5 bases; unmatched junction bases: 9. Germline assignment: CDR1 MGHRA and CDR2 YSYEKL. CDR3 coding DNA: TGCGCCAGCAGCCAAGATCGGGGGACAGGTGGCCACGAGCAGTACTTC. This sequence encodes CASSQDRGTGGHEQYF.

The chain uses TRBV12-3 or TRBV12-4 and TRBJ1-1; D ambiguous. The CDR3 is 14 amino acids. The V and J ends lost 3 bases and 4 bases respectively, with 12 bases between them. CDR3 loop: CASSFGDLGTEAFF. DNA for the CDR3: TGTGCCAGCAGTTTTGGAGATTTGGGCACTGAAGCTTTCTTT.

This clonotype was seen a handful of times. The chain employs TRBV7-9 and TRBJ1-5; D is perhaps TRBD1 (6 bases). Germline V gene sequence: CDR1 SEHNR, CDR2 FQNEAQ (reference sequence). This CDR3 is 15 amino acids long. Trimming stripped 4 bases from V and 1 base from J, with 11 bases between. The CDR3 sequence is CASSSAGASNQPQHF. The CDR3 nucleotides read TGTGCCAGCAGCTCAGCGGGGGCCAGCAATCAGCCCCAGCATTTT.

V is TRBV5-1 and J is TRBJ1-1; the D is unclear. Germline lookup yields CDR1 SGHRS and CDR2 YFSETQ. The CDR3 extends over 15 amino acids. Trimming took 1 base from V and 2 from J, leaving 12 bases between them. CDR3 coding DNA: TGCGCCAGCAGCTTGCGGGGAGGCGGCAACACTGAAGCTTTCTTT. This encodes CASSLRGGGNTEAFF.

The gene calls are TRBV29-1 and TRBJ2-7; possibly TRBD1 or TRBD2 for D (7 bases each). The germline V and J ends were trimmed by 4 bases and 5 bases, with 21 bases remaining between them. In germline, CDR1 is SQVTM, CDR2 ANQGSEA. The CDR3 consists of 15 residues. The CDR3 is CSVAPTTGRDNEQYF. CDR3 nucleotides: TGCAGCGTTGCCCCAACGACAGGGAGGGATAACGAGCAGTACTTC.

This clonotype came up a few times. V usage is TRBV27 and J usage is TRBJ2-1; D gene uncertain. Matching the DNA end better, TRBJ2-5 makes the J call doubtful. Germline V gene lookup returns CDR1 MNHEY and CDR2 SMNVEV (reference sequence). This CDR3 contains 13 residues. CDR3 protein: CASSSPTKETQYF. As DNA, the CDR3 is TGTGCCAGCAGTTCACCCACTAAAGAGACCCAGTACTTC.